This TCR beta chain is from a study of T cell responses to AZD1222 COVID-19 vaccine. Profiling relied on immunoSEQ multiplex PCR, and the TCRdb table lists in-frame clones only, not all of them. The sample lists about 120,000 clones, approximately 84% occurring once. CDR3 size: 13 residues. Looked up from germline, CDR1 is MDHEN and CDR2 is SYDVKM. Trimming removed 10 bases from V and 4 bases from J, with 17 bases in between. Whole-study findings and limits: At study baseline, merely a handful of AZD1222 recipients were seropositive. A rise in Spike-specific TCR breadth and depth followed two AZD1222 doses.

To note about this clone: Its specificity is unknown.

The V gene is TRBV28, the J gene TRBJ2-7; no clear D gene. The TCR comes from an adult in good health. The sequencing used peripheral blood, collected on day 0 of AZD1222 vaccination. CDR3 region: CATSSPSYYEQYF. The CDR3 nucleotides are TGTGCCACCTCGTCCCCCTCTTATTACGAGCAGTACTTC. Full variable domain (rest looked up from reference TRBV28 and TRBJ2-7): DVKVTQSSRYLVKRTGEKVFLECVQDMDHENMFWYRQDPGLGLRLIYFSYDVKMKEKGDIPEGYSVSREKKERFSLILESASTNQTSMYLCATSSPSYYEQYFGPGTRLTVT.